This T cell receptor beta chain came from a study of T cells in localized non-small cell lung cancer. Study-wide findings and caveats: Uninvolved adjacent lung had more T cell clonality than any other tissue, topping tumor. Median around 60 top-100 tumor clones were shared with paired adjacent lung.

Data came from immunoSEQ multiplex PCR; TCRdb stores just in-frame clones and leaves some out. The sample includes 2,000 to 2,500 clones, 21% seen only once; the top ten take approximately 12%. V trimming: 3 bases; J trimming: 5 bases; junction bases outside the gene matches: 9. The germline CDR1 and CDR2 sequences are ENHRY and SYGVKD. This CDR3 spans 16 amino acids. This clone showed up just a few times. Its antigen is unknown. The receptor's source is a man between 40 and 75 years old with stage I lung adenocarcinoma. The chain joins TRBV10-3 to TRBJ2-5; 10 bases fit TRBD2. The sequencing here drew on lung tumor tissue, taken before any cancer treatment. CDR3 coding DNA: TGTGCCATCAGTGACCCCAGGGGGACTAGCGTTGAGACCCAGTACTTC. It specifies CAISDPRGTSVETQYF.